This T cell receptor beta chain was captured by sequencing in a study of cytomegalovirus exposure and HLA in healthy donors. About the research overall: A subsequent analysis reported that the roughly 120 validation repertoires were produced on the same platform that had also been used for the approximately 710 first-cohort repertoires.

The CDR3 runs 15 residues. Germline loops: CDR1 MNHEY, CDR2 SVGAGI. V lost 4 bases to trimming and J lost 1 base, with 13 bases between them. The method was immunoSEQ multiplex PCR; TCRdb's version includes in-frame clones alone and lacks a portion of them. Of 140,000 or so clones in the sample, roughly 90% were seen once. Broader study findings: Reportedly, cytomegalovirus status was diagnosed with high sensitivity and specificity. The study put 150 or so TCR beta chains on its list as cytomegalovirus-associated.

On this clone itself: Its specificity is not known.

Sequencing used PBMCs. The V gene is TRBV6-5, the J gene TRBJ1-2; D unclear. This sequence was found in a man younger than 35 in good health and CMV-seronegative. CDR3 in amino acids: CASSSQTGSNYGYTF. CDR3 DNA: TGTGCCAGCAGTTCTCAGACGGGAAGTAACTATGGCTACACCTTC.